This is a list of T cell receptor beta chains from one sample in a study of T cell responses to AZD1222 COVID-19 vaccine. Generated by immunoSEQ multiplex PCR, the TCRdb table keeps only in-frame clones and is missing some. The table includes fewer than 110,000 clones, 80% to 90% detected once. The sequencing used peripheral blood, collected on day 0 of AZD1222 vaccination. The receptors come from an adult in good health. Both conserved end residues are part of each CDR3. Each record gives: V gene, CDR3 protein.

>TRBV6-5
CASSRALTGNYGYTF
>TRBV7-2
CASSLRADTQYF
>TRBV5-8
CASSPGAVRAQETQYF
>TRBV2
CASRTGGAWGYTF
>TRBV7-9
CASSPPLADYEQYF
>TRBV10-3
CAISESGQGFGYTF
>TRBV4-3
CASSQEPRPEELFF
>TRBV28
CASISQGSGYEQYF
>TRBV5-1
CASSHGVGSGSFYNEQFF
>TRBV15
CATSRDGGLTSTDTQYF
>TRBV18
CASSPRTSGSGLETQYF
>TRBV28
CASSSTGGSETQYF
>TRBV19
CASSTGGHPFTGYTF
>TRBV27
CASSLTGSPHGYTF
>TRBV6-4
CASSDAGTDTDTQYF
>TRBV28
CASSVGGRTEAFF
>TRBV7-2
CASSPRLAGGYNEQFF
>TRBV19
CASRFGSESGNTIYF
>TRBV7-3
CASSLQTGGTYEQYF
>TRBV4-2
CASSQTQNTEAFF
>TRBV6-5
CASSPPSQETQYF
>TRBV20-1
CSASFRDRGQSSNQPQHF
>TRBV7-9
CASSLVTGGVYEQYF
>TRBV4-3
CASSQEWDSGNTIYF
>TRBV28
CASSSADSGNTIYF
>TRBV12-3/TRBV12-4
CASSALGEKLFF
>TRBV12-3/TRBV12-4
CASSSLSYEQYF
>TRBV10-1
CASRAGTATDTQYF
>TRBV9
CASSVRGPGEQFF
>TRBV12-3/TRBV12-4
CASSQIPSEAFF
>TRBV24-1
CATSDLGLWQFF
>TRBV9
CASSVGGSGRGNEQFF
>TRBV6-2/TRBV6-3
CASSRYRGDEAFF
>TRBV19
CASSTTGGAGLGSPLHF
>TRBV10-2
CASSGQGRGGYTF
>TRBV19
CASRDGRVYGYTF
>TRBV24-1
CATSDSGARELFF